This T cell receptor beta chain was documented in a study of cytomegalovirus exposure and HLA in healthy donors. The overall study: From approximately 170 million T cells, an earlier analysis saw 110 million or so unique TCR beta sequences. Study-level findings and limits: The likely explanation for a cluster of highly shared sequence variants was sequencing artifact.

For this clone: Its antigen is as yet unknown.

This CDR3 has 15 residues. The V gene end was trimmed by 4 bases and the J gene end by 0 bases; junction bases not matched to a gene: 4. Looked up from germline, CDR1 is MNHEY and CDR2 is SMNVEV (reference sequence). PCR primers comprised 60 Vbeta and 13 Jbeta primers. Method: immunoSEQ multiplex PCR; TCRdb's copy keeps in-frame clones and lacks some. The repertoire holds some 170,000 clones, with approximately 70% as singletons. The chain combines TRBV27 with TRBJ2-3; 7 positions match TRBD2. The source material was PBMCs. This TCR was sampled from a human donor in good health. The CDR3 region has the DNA TGTGCCAGCAGTTCACGGGGGGTTAGCACAGATACGCAGTATTTT. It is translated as CASSSRGVSTDTQYF.